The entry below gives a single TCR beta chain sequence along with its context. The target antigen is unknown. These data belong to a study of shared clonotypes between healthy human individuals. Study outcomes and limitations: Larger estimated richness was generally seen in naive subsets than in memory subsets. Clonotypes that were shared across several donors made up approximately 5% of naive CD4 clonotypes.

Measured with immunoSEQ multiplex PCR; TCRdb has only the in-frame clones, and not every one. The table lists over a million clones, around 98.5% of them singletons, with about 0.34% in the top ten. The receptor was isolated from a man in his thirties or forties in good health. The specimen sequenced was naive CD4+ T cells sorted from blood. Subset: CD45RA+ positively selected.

The CDR3 loop is CAWSVHRGASNQPQHF. The CDR3 DNA sequence: TGTGCCTGGAGTGTACATAGGGGGGCGAGCAATCAGCCCCAGCATTTT. V usage is TRBV30 and J usage is TRBJ1-5; TRBD1 might be the D (6 bases). This CDR3 has 16 amino acids. Germline V gene lookup returns CDR1 GTSNPN and CDR2 SVGIG (reference sequence). V dropped 0 bases and J dropped 1 base, with 13 bases sitting between them. Full variable domain (outside the CDR3, taken from reference TRBV30 and TRBJ1-5): SQTIHQWPATLVQPVGSPLSLECTVEGTSNPNLYWYRQAAGRGLQLLFYSVGIGQISSEVPQNLSASRPQDRQFILSSKKLLLSDSGFYLCAWSVHRGASNQPQHFGDGTRLSIL.